The source of this T cell receptor beta chain is a study of blood T cell repertoires in COVID-19. This clone appeared a few times. The CDR3 totals 13 residues. Germline V CDR1 and CDR2: SNHLY, FYNNEI. Trimming took off 1 base at V and 5 bases at J, with 8 bases between the two ends. Sequencing used immunoSEQ multiplex PCR; TCRdb keeps in-frame clones, though not all of them. The sample lists about 15,000 clones; around 88% were seen once. The TCR sequence derives from a human donor in a cohort sampled during active COVID-19. Sequencing used peripheral blood. The V and J genes are TRBV2 and TRBJ2-5, with D perhaps TRBD1 (5 bases). Written as DNA, the CDR3 is TGTGCCAGCAGTGAAGACAGGTGGGAGACCCAGTACTTC. Translated: CASSEDRWETQYF.